The rows below give T cell receptor beta chains drawn from one sample of a study of T cell clones after liver transplantation. TCRdb keeps only in-frame clones here, not all; method: immunoSEQ multiplex PCR. The sample contains roughly 70,000 clones, about 88% of which appear only once. The specimen was CD4+ T cells from blood, collected before liver transplant. The receptors were gathered from a human donor who received a liver transplant. Each CDR3 is given with its conserved first and last residue.

TRBV25-1	NA	CASSDRAYEQYF
TRBV5-1	TRBJ2-7	CASSLEGGRGHEQYF
TRBV6-5	TRBJ1-3	CASSYTRKVAGNTIYF
TRBV5-1	TRBJ1-5	CASSLSGSQPQHF
TRBV29-1	TRBJ2-7	CSVMLGGYEQYF
TRBV21-1	TRBJ2-7	CATQDRELAGRYEQYF
TRBV15	TRBJ2-5	CATSPTRTVGTQYF
TRBV5-4	TRBJ2-7	CASSRAGTGSYEQYF
TRBV6-5	TRBJ2-1	CASSGLPTHNEQFF
TRBV6-5	TRBJ2-1	CASRKITPSNEQFF
TRBV12-5	TRBJ2-1	CASGLPQGTIQFF
TRBV5-4	TRBJ2-5	CASSFRRRQETQYF
TRBV4-3	TRBJ2-3	CASSPGTSGRRTDTQYF
TRBV5-1	TRBJ2-7	CASSGGSGGEQYF
TRBV11-3	TRBJ1-1	CASSSIQGSTEAFF
TRBV11-2	TRBJ1-1	CASSGGTAGTEAFF
TRBV12-5	TRBJ1-5	CASGLVLGVKGQPQHF
TRBV19	TRBJ1-2	CASSDGSNSLFGYTF
TRBV6-4	TRBJ1-5	CASSESGGNQPQHF
TRBV7-9	TRBJ1-3	CASSQTGGKNTIYF
TRBV18	TRBJ1-2	CASSPSRNANYGYTF
TRBV7-9	TRBJ1-3	CASSPNVDTIYF
TRBV7-7	TRBJ2-2	CASSLQRNGELFF